This TCR beta chain was recorded in a study of T cell repertoires in cytomegalovirus infection. Across the study: In public TCR beta signatures, there were indications of both CMV infection and matching HLA type.

TCRdb reprocessed the reads via MiXCR and lists one record per CDR3 protein. Of 160,000 or so distinct CDR3 sequences listed, about 20% are singletons. On this clonotype itself: Its antigen is undetermined.

The CDR3 is 15 amino acids. Trimming took 5 bases from V and 3 from J; bases not matched to a gene: 6. The germline gives CDR1 MDHEN, CDR2 SYDVKM. Notes on the study in general: The ex vivo response showed dominance by HLA-C-restricted CMV-specific TCR beta clonotypes. Pooled public TCR beta family frequency picked out CMV carriers with the relevant HLA.

The sample comprised PBMCs. This sequence was found in a human donor in good health (CMV status not recorded). Some clones in this sample may be carry-over from other donors' samples. This rearrangement joins TRBV28 to TRBJ1-5; 8 bases are a match to TRBD1. CDR3 in amino acids: CASSPQDRVNQPQHF. CDR3 in DNA: TGTGCCAGCAGTCCCCAGGACAGGGTCAATCAGCCCCAGCATTTT.